The 23 T cell receptor beta chains reported below all come from one sample, sequenced in a study of T cell repertoires in ileal Crohn's disease. TCRdb's table, derived via immunoSEQ multiplex PCR, lists solely in-frame clones and lacks some. The sample includes approximately 17,000 clones, 70% to 90% of them seen just once. Input material: ileal tissue. The receptors here all came from an adult with Crohn's disease.

V gene TRBV9 combines with J gene TRBJ2-3, with 7 bases identical to TRBD1. Looked up from germline, CDR1 is SGDLS and CDR2 is YYNGEE. J lost 4 bases, V lost 0 bases, and 2 bases had no gene match. The CDR3 covers 14 residues. The chain's CDR3 is CASSVVGGADTQYF. Written as DNA, the CDR3 is TGTGCCAGCAGCGTAGTAGGGGGCGCAGATACGCAGTATTTT.

This sequence joins TRBV5-6 and TRBJ2-5, with 11 bases matching TRBD2. CDR3 length equals 15 residues. Trimming at V came to 2 bases and at J to 5 bases, leaving 5 bases not matched to a gene. CDR1 and CDR2 (germline): SGHDT, YYEEEE. The CDR3 region has the DNA TGTGCCAGCAGCTTCAGACTAGCGGGAATCGAGACCCAGTACTTC. It is translated as CASSFRLAGIETQYF.

The chain combines TRBV28 with TRBJ1-5; D possibly corresponds to TRBD1 (6 bases). The germline gives CDR1 MDHEN, CDR2 SYDVKM. V was pared by 8 bases and J by 7 bases, with 12 bases between. The CDR3 consists of 12 residues. The chain's CDR3 is CASAGEGQPQHF. CDR3 nucleotides: TGTGCCAGCGCAGGGGAAGGGCAGCCCCAGCATTTT.

The genes are TRBV9 and TRBJ2-4; D is perhaps TRBD2 (5 bases). CDR1 and CDR2 from the germline V gene are SGDLS and YYNGEE. This CDR3 region has 15 residues. V was cut by 4 bases and J by 9 bases, with 20 bases left in between. The CDR3 here is CASSPRGPSEGIQYF. The CDR3 DNA is TGTGCCAGCAGCCCCCGAGGACCTTCAGAGGGCATTCAGTACTTC.

As regards this clone: This CDR3 fails to terminate in the conserved phenylalanine or tryptophan, so it likely reflects a read error. Because the CDR3's place on the DNA is in doubt, the DNA is left out and the CDR3 is given as listed by TCRdb. V and J are TRBV9 and TRBJ2-7; the D segment call TRBD2 is taken from the table without a DNA check. CDR1 and CDR2 from the germline V gene are SGDLS and YYNGEE. Termini included, the CDR3 measures 10 amino acids. The CDR3 sequence is CASSAPPAPA.

On this clone: At one end, the junction sequence differs from germline, possibly due to a read error. The V gene is TRBV18, the J gene TRBJ1-4; the D gene is possibly TRBD1 (5 bases). Germline CDR1 is KGHSH and CDR2 is LQKENI. The CDR3 consists of 16 residues. The CDR3 is CASSPQPPGRGEKLFF. CDR3 nucleotide sequence: TGTGCCAGCTCTCCACAGCCCCCGGGGAGGGGTGAAAAACTGTTTTTT. Filled out from reference TRBV18 and TRBJ1-4, the complete variable domain reads NAGVMQNPRHLVRRRGQEARLRCSPMKGHSHVYWYRQLPEEGLKFMVYLQKENIIDESGMPKERFSAEFPKEGPSILRIQQVVRGDSAAYFCASSPQPPGRGEKLFFGSGTQLSVL.

This clone was seen a handful of times. This chain joins TRBV29-1 and TRBJ2-7; D not certain. Trimming cost V 4 bases and J 2 bases, with 9 bases left between them. This CDR3 comprises 12 residues. Germline V gives CDR1 SQVTM, CDR2 ANQGSEA. The CDR3 bases are TGCAGCGTTGGAGTTTTGCCCTACGAGCAGTACTTC. This sequence encodes CSVGVLPYEQYF.

The chain uses TRBV5-6 and TRBJ1-3; TRBD1 is a possible D gene (5 bases). The germline V and J ends were trimmed by 4 bases and 2 bases, with 19 bases remaining between them. From germline, CDR1 is SGHDT and CDR2 YYEEEE. The CDR3 is 17 residues long. The CDR3 protein is CASSTLSFIGAGNTIYF. CDR3 DNA sequence: TGTGCCAGCAGCACCCTCTCATTTATAGGGGCTGGAAACACCATATATTTT.

The chain joins TRBV23-1 to TRBJ1-3; the D gene is possibly TRBD1 (5 bases). TRBV23-1 is an ORF, and what it does is uncertain. This CDR3 spans 19 amino acids. The V end was cut by 2 bases, the J end by 0 bases, with 20 bases between. In nucleotides, the CDR3 is TGCGCCAGCAGTCAACCCAGCGGTGGGGGGGGTATCTCTGGAAACACCATATATTTT. Its translation is CASSQPSGGGGISGNTIYF.

In DNA form, the CDR3 reads TGCGCCAGCAGCTGGACGGGACTAGCGGGAGACGAGCAGTACTTC. The encoded protein is CASSWTGLAGDEQYF. The rearrangement uses TRBV5-1 and TRBJ2-7, with 14 bases lining up with TRBD2. CDR3 length equals 15 residues. V trimming: 3 bases; J trimming: 5 bases; junction bases outside the gene matches: 4. Germline lookup yields CDR1 SGHRS and CDR2 YFSETQ.

The chain combines TRBV28 with TRBJ1-5; D may be TRBD1 (6 bases). Germline V gene sequence: CDR1 MDHEN, CDR2 SYDVKM. V gave up 3 bases and J gave up 4 bases, with 16 bases separating them. The CDR3 length is 16 residues. The CDR3 nucleotides read TGTGCCAGCAGTTTTCGGACAGCCAGCTGGAATCAGCCCCAGCATTTT. Its protein is CASSFRTASWNQPQHF.

The V call is TRBV28, the J call TRBJ2-1, with TRBD2 as a possible D gene (7 bases). In germline, CDR1 is MDHEN, CDR2 SYDVKM. With 6 bases removed from V and 4 bases from J, the gap between germline ends came to 16 bases. The CDR3 runs 15 residues. CDR3 nucleotides: TGTGCCAGCAGCCCCGGCGGGGGCGGTTACAATGAGCAGTTCTTC. Protein product: CASSPGGGGYNEQFF.

The rearrangement joins TRBV5-4 to TRBJ2-5; TRBD2 matches 7 bases. The CDR3 sequence is 15 residues long. CDR1 and CDR2 (germline): SGHNT, YYREEE (reference sequence). The V and J ends lost 4 bases and 1 base, in that order; junction bases with no gene match: 7. The CDR3 loop is CASSAEERGQETQYF. The DNA for the CDR3 is TGTGCCAGCAGCGCCGAGGAGCGGGGCCAAGAGACCCAGTACTTC.

The chain carries TRBV4-2 and TRBJ2-7; no clear D. This CDR3 is built from 17 residues. CDR1 is LGHNA and CDR2 is YNFKEQ in the germline V gene. Trimming shortened V by 0 bases and J by 1 base, and 16 bases separated the two germline ends. Here the CDR3 reads CASSQEFETSPSYEQYF. As DNA, the CDR3 is TGTGCCAGCAGCCAAGAATTTGAGACATCTCCTTCCTACGAGCAGTACTTC.

This chain's CDR3 is CASSALPSRDEQFF. In DNA, the CDR3 is TGTGCCAGCAGTGCATTACCTTCGAGGGATGAGCAGTTCTTC. J is TRBJ2-1 and V is TRBV2; weak D call: TRBD2 (5 bases). CDR3 length equals 14 residues. With 4 bases removed from V and 8 bases from J, the gap between germline ends came to 15 bases. Germline CDR1 reads SNHLY; CDR2 reads FYNNEI.

The CDR3 DNA sequence: TGCGCCAGCAGCTCCGGGACAGGGGGCTCGTACGAGCAGTACTTC. Residues: CASSSGTGGSYEQYF. This chain uses TRBV5-1 with TRBJ2-7, with 12 nucleotides matching TRBD1. The ends lost 3 bases at V and 4 bases at J; junction bases unmatched: 5. Germline values: CDR1 SGHRS, CDR2 YFSETQ. The CDR3 covers 15 residues.

This clone was detected only once. The chain links TRBV11-3 to TRBJ2-2, with 9 bases fitting TRBD1. After removal of 4 bases from V and 6 bases from J, the junction contained 6 bases not matched to a gene. This CDR3 contains 15 residues. Germline CDR1 reads SGHNT; CDR2 reads YENEEA. The CDR3 loop reads CASSSRDREAGELFF. The CDR3 bases are TGTGCCAGCAGCTCAAGGGACAGGGAGGCCGGGGAGCTGTTTTTT.

The chain links TRBV5-1 to TRBJ2-5; D is perhaps TRBD1 (6 bases). In germline, CDR1 is SGHRS, CDR2 YFSETQ. The CDR3 sequence is 15 residues long. V was cut by 2 bases and J by 5 bases, with 16 bases left in between. The CDR3 coding sequence is TGCGCCAGCAGCTTTGGGTTTACAGGGAGCGAGACCCAGTACTTC. Its translation: CASSFGFTGSETQYF.

V gene TRBV9 combines with J gene TRBJ2-3; the match to TRBD2 covers 9 bases. Losses at the gene ends were 1 base for V and 0 bases for J; bases not matched to a gene: 3. The CDR3 is made up of 16 amino acids. The germline CDR1 and CDR2 sequences are SGDLS and YYNGEE. The CDR3 DNA sequence: TGTGCCAGCAGCGTAAGCGGGAGGTTCAGCACAGATACGCAGTATTTT. Residues: CASSVSGRFSTDTQYF.

V and J are TRBV2 and TRBJ1-1; 8 bases line up with TRBD1. Germline assignment: CDR1 SNHLY and CDR2 FYNNEI. This CDR3 is built from 13 residues. V dropped 6 bases and J dropped 5; count of bases not matched to a gene: 5. The CDR3 DNA reads TGTGCCAGCAGCGGACAGGGAGGGACTGAAGCTTTCTTT. It specifies CASSGQGGTEAFF.

The rearrangement joins TRBV5-1 to TRBJ2-1, with 8 bases lining up with TRBD1. Germline CDR1 and CDR2: SGHRS and YFSETQ. Losses at the gene ends were 1 base for V and 7 bases for J; bases not matched to a gene: 7. There are 15 residues in the CDR3. The CDR3 spells CASSLYNRGRNEQFF. The CDR3, as DNA: TGCGCCAGCAGCTTGTACAACAGGGGGAGGAATGAGCAGTTCTTC.

This chain joins TRBV18 and TRBJ1-5; D is possibly TRBD1 (6 bases). V shed 1 base and J shed 5 bases, with 6 bases lying between them. The CDR3 is 13 amino acids. Germline V lookup: CDR1 KGHSH, CDR2 LQKENI. The CDR3 loop is CASSPQGDQPQHF. The CDR3 region has the DNA TGTGCCAGCTCACCACAGGGGGATCAGCCCCAGCATTTT.

The CDR3 loop is CAIRGLRDRALTNEKLFF. CDR3 DNA: TGTGCCATCAGAGGACTCCGGGACAGGGCGTTAACTAATGAAAAACTGTTTTTT. This chain connects TRBV10-3 to TRBJ1-4; 9 bases fit TRBD1. CDR1 ENHRY and CDR2 SYGVKD come from the germline V gene. J gave up 1 base and V 6 bases, and 12 bases lay outside the gene matches. The CDR3 extends over 18 amino acids.